Each of the 21 T cell receptor beta chains below was sequenced from the same sample in a study of blood T cell repertoires in COVID-19. Sequencing was performed with immunoSEQ multiplex PCR; in TCRdb, only in-frame clones are kept and a portion is missing. The top ten hold 6.5% to 7.5% of the sample, which has roughly 200,000 clones, over 80% seen once. Sequenced material: peripheral blood. Receptor source: a woman aged 40 to 50 with COVID-19, enrolled during active disease.

This chain joins TRBV6-4 and TRBJ2-2; 8 bases align to TRBD1. The germline gives CDR1 MRHNA, CDR2 SNTAGT. Trimming took 4 bases from V and 6 from J; bases not matched to a gene: 7. The CDR3 runs 15 residues. The CDR3 protein is CASSGTGQAAGELFF. The DNA of the CDR3 is TGTGCCAGCAGTGGGACGGGACAGGCCGCCGGGGAGCTGTTTTTT.

This clone was found once. The chain is built from TRBV2 and TRBJ1-5; 7 nucleotides agree with TRBD1. V was pared by 3 bases and J by 6 bases, with 8 bases of the junction left unmatched. The CDR3 totals 15 residues. CDR1 and CDR2 from the germline V gene are SNHLY and FYNNEI. CDR3 in DNA: TGTGCCAGCAGTGACCCCGGGCAGGGGGTTCAGCCCCAGCATTTT. It is translated as CASSDPGQGVQPQHF.

The sample holds one count of this clone. J is TRBJ2-3 and V is TRBV7-3, with a weak D call TRBD2 (6 bases). V shed 8 bases and J shed 3 bases, with 21 bases lying between them. The CDR3 length is 16 residues. The V gene's germline CDR1 is SGHTA and CDR2 FQGTGA. The CDR3 region is CASSSAHIAATDTQYF. The CDR3 region has the DNA TGTGCCAGCTCTTCGGCACATATAGCGGCAACAGATACGCAGTATTTT.

The V call is TRBV5-1, the J call TRBJ2-3, with TRBD1 as a possible D gene (6 bases). Trimming shortened V by 1 base and J by 1 base, and 16 bases separated the two germline ends. The CDR3 totals 17 residues. Germline V gene data show CDR1 as SGHRS and CDR2 as YFSETQ. The CDR3 here is CASSLQVAQGRTDTQYF. CDR3 DNA sequence: TGCGCCAGCAGCTTGCAGGTTGCACAGGGACGCACAGATACGCAGTATTTT.

This chain joins TRBV29-1 and TRBJ1-2; D gene ambiguous. Per the germline V gene, CDR1 is SQVTM and CDR2 is ANQGSEA. V was clipped by 4 bases and J by 4 bases, with 10 bases between them. The CDR3 sequence is 12 residues long. This CDR3 reads CSVGTDIYGYTF. The CDR3 DNA follows: TGCAGCGTTGGTACAGACATCTATGGCTACACCTTC.

The chain combines TRBV28 with TRBJ1-2; D may be TRBD1 (5 bases). The ends were cut back, 6 bases at V and 5 bases at J, with 16 bases in the middle. The CDR3 covers 14 residues. Germline CDR1 is MDHEN and CDR2 is SYDVKM. CDR3 loop: CASSQGTESYGYTF. The CDR3 DNA sequence: TGTGCCAGCAGCCAGGGAACAGAGAGTTATGGCTACACCTTC.

This clone showed up just a few times. The chain uses TRBV9 and TRBJ2-7, with 7 bases matching TRBD2. CDR1 and CDR2 from the germline V gene are SGDLS and YYNGEE. V dropped 4 bases and J dropped 2; count of bases not matched to a gene: 12. This CDR3 contains 16 residues. CDR3 DNA sequence: TGTGCCAGCAGCCCCGCTAGCACTAGCGTTCCCTACGAGCAGTACTTC. This codes for CASSPASTSVPYEQYF.

This clone was seen a few times. This sequence joins TRBV3-1 (or the pseudogene TRBV3-2) and TRBJ1-1; D remains unclear. The CDR3 contains 17 residues. The V end lost 5 bases, the J end lost 4 bases, and 23 bases lay between the germline ends. CDR1 is LGHDT and CDR2 is YNNKEL in the germline V gene (reference sequence). The CDR3 DNA reads TGTGCCAGCAGCGCGGAGGGCGCGAAAGGATTGGGCACTGAAGCTTTCTTT. This sequence encodes CASSAEGAKGLGTEAFF.

This chain connects TRBV6-5 to TRBJ2-7; perhaps TRBD1 as D (6 bases). The CDR3 is made up of 15 amino acids. V was cut by 8 bases and J by 5 bases, with 22 bases left in between. Per germline, CDR1 MNHEY and CDR2 SVGAGI. CDR3 loop: CASGGSTGLRHEQYF. The CDR3, as DNA: TGTGCCAGCGGGGGCTCTACAGGGCTTAGGCACGAGCAGTACTTC.

This chain links TRBV3-1 (or the pseudogene TRBV3-2) with TRBJ1-1; D is ambiguous. Trimming cost V 1 base and J 10 bases, with 7 bases left between them. The CDR3 runs to 11 residues. Germline assignment: CDR1 LGHDT and CDR2 YNNKEL (reference sequence). The CDR3 DNA is TGTGCCAGCAGCCAAGGTGGCGGAGCTTTCTTT. This sequence encodes CASSQGGGAFF.

The chain links TRBV16 to TRBJ1-2; 10 bases are a match to TRBD1. The CDR3 sequence is 15 residues long. Germline trimming cut 5 bases from V and 6 bases from J; bases unmatched to any gene: 9. In germline, CDR1 is KGHSY, CDR2 FQNENV. The CDR3: CASSWVGTGEDGYTF. CDR3 DNA sequence: TGTGCCAGCAGCTGGGTAGGGACAGGGGAAGATGGCTACACCTTC.

This sequence joins TRBV5-6 and TRBJ1-4; 8 positions match TRBD1. In germline, CDR1 is SGHDT, CDR2 YYEEEE. The ends lost 4 bases at V and 10 bases at J; junction bases unmatched: 9. The CDR3 consists of 14 residues. This CDR3 reads CASSTDRDGGKLFF. Here the CDR3 DNA reads TGTGCCAGCAGCACGGACAGGGACGGGGGAAAACTGTTTTTT.

The genes are TRBV9 and TRBJ1-2; the D is unclear. This CDR3 is built from 13 residues. Deletions cut 3 bases from V and 4 bases from J, with 10 bases between. Germline V gene sequence: CDR1 SGDLS, CDR2 YYNGEE. Here the CDR3 reads CASSGGPPYGYTF. The CDR3 nucleotides read TGTGCCAGCAGCGGCGGGCCCCCCTATGGCTACACCTTC.

The rearrangement joins TRBV27 to TRBJ2-1; D unclear. Trimming took off 2 bases at V and 6 bases at J, with 14 bases between the two ends. In germline, CDR1 is MNHEY, CDR2 SMNVEV (reference sequence). The CDR3 extends over 15 amino acids. CDR3: CASSLDSFGRNEQFF. The CDR3 nucleotides are TGTGCCAGCAGTTTAGATTCCTTCGGTCGCAATGAGCAGTTCTTC.

The chain couples TRBV28 to TRBJ2-3; 9 bases fit TRBD2. The CDR3 runs 18 residues. Trimming cost V 9 bases and J 1 base; bases outside gene matches: 17. Germline assignment: CDR1 MDHEN and CDR2 SYDVKM. This CDR3 reads CASYSRREGLKGTDTQYF. The CDR3 DNA sequence: TGTGCCAGTTACTCCCGGCGGGAGGGCCTGAAAGGCACAGATACGCAGTATTTT.

The CDR3 protein is CASSYPSQQETQYF. In DNA, the CDR3 is TGTGCCAGCAGTTACCCGTCACAGCAAGAGACCCAGTACTTC. The rearrangement joins TRBV6-5 to TRBJ2-5; D is unclear. V was clipped by 2 bases and J by 2 bases, with 9 bases between them. This CDR3 is built from 14 residues. CDR1 is MNHEY and CDR2 is SVGAGI in the germline V gene.

The chain employs TRBV6-5 and TRBJ2-7, with no clear D. Trimming took 0 bases from V and 1 from J, leaving 7 bases between them. The CDR3 is 14 amino acids. CDR1 MNHEY and CDR2 SVGAGI come from the germline V gene. CDR3 region: CASSYSGSSYEQYF. The CDR3, as DNA: TGTGCCAGCAGTTACTCTGGCAGTTCCTACGAGCAGTACTTC.

This chain links TRBV5-6 with TRBJ1-5, with 8 bases matching TRBD1. This CDR3 is built from 16 residues. V gave up 3 bases and J gave up 2 bases; unmatched junction bases: 7. Per the germline V gene, CDR1 is SGHDT and CDR2 is YYEEEE. CDR3 residues: CASSSGLDRGNQPQHF. In nucleotides, the CDR3 is TGTGCCAGCAGCTCAGGCCTGGACAGGGGCAATCAGCCCCAGCATTTT.

CDR3 sequence reads: CASSFSEDSMETQYF. For the CDR3, the DNA is TGTGCCAGCAGCTTTTCAGAGGACAGTATGGAGACCCAGTACTTC. V usage is TRBV3-1 (or the pseudogene TRBV3-2) and J usage is TRBJ2-5; D is perhaps TRBD1 (6 bases). CDR1 is LGHDT and CDR2 is YNNKEL in the germline V gene (reference sequence). The CDR3 loop spans 15 amino acids. With 5 bases removed from V and 5 bases from J, the gap between germline ends came to 18 bases.

V usage is TRBV9 and J usage is TRBJ1-2; possibly TRBD1 for D (5 bases). CDR1 is SGDLS and CDR2 is YYNGEE in the germline V gene. Trimming stripped 4 bases from V and 0 bases from J, with 16 bases between. The CDR3 totals 16 residues. CDR3 amino acids: CASSPMAGVANYGYTF. The CDR3 DNA is TGTGCCAGCAGCCCGATGGCGGGGGTAGCTAACTATGGCTACACCTTC.

The CDR3 is CASSLGTSNTEAFF. The CDR3 bases are TGTGCCAGCAGCTTAGGAACATCGAACACTGAAGCTTTCTTT. The V call is TRBV7-2, the J call TRBJ1-1; D remains unclear. Per the germline V gene, CDR1 is SGHTA and CDR2 is FQGNSA. The CDR3 has 14 amino acids. Trimming pared 1 base from V and 1 base from J, leaving 7 bases between.